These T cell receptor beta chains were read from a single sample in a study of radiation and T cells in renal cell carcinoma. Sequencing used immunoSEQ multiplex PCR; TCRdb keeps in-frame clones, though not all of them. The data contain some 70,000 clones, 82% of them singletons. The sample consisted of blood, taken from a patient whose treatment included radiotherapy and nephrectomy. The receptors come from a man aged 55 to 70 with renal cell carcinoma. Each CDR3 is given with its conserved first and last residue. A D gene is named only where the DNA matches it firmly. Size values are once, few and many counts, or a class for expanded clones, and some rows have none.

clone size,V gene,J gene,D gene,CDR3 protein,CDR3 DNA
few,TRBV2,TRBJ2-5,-,CASRGARRETQYF,TGTGCCAGCAGAGGGGCCAGGCGGGAGACCCAGTACTTC
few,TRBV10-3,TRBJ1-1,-,CAISETAGQNTEAFF,TGTGCCATCAGTGAGACGGCGGGACAGAACACTGAAGCTTTCTTT
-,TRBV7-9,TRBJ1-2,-,CASSLGGQGESYTF,TGTGCCAGCAGCTTAGGAGGTCAGGGTGAGAGCTACACCTTC
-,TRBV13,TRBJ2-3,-,CASSSGISPDTQYF,TGTGCCAGCAGCTCCGGGATCTCACCAGATACGCAGTATTTT
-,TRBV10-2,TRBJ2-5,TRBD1,CASSTGTGNVETQYF,TGCGCCAGCAGTACCGGGACAGGGAATGTAGAGACCCAGTACTTC
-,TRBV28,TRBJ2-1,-,CASSRLDPLNEQFF,TGTGCCAGCTCGAGACTGGATCCCCTAAATGAGCAGTTCTTC
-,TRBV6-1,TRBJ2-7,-,CASSESWDLYEQYF,TGTGCCAGCAGTGAATCCTGGGATCTCTACGAGCAGTACTTC
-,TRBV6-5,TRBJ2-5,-,CASSYQETQYF,TGTGCCAGCAGTTACCAAGAGACCCAGTACTTC
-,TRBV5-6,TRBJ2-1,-,CASSLAQGPRAYNEQFF,TGTGCCAGCAGCTTGGCCCAAGGGCCCCGGGCCTACAATGAGCAGTTCTTC
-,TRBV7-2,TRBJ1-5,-,CASSRSQGAPQHF,TGTGCCAGCAGTCGCTCACAGGGCGCGCCCCAGCATTTT
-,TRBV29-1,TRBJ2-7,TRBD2,CSALGRTSGRKTYEQYF,TGCAGCGCCCTGGGGAGGACTAGCGGGAGAAAAACCTACGAGCAGTACTTC
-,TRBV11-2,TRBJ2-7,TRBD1,CASSAITTGGEQYF,TGTGCCAGCAGCGCTATCACCACAGGGGGCGAGCAGTACTTC
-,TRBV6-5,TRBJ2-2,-,CASSDNGGSTGELFF,TGTGCCAGCAGCGACAACGGCGGGTCCACCGGGGAGCTGTTTTTT
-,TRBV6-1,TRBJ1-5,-,CASSDSDFSGQPQHF,TGTGCCAGCAGTGATTCAGATTTCTCGGGGCAGCCCCAGCATTTT
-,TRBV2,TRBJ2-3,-,CASNASGVGTDTQYF,TGTGCCAGCAACGCTTCAGGGGTCGGCACAGATACGCAGTATTTT
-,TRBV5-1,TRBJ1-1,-,CASSLRGEAFF,TGCGCCAGCAGCTTGCGGGGTGAAGCTTTCTTT
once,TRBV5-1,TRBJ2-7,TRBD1,CASRPDRGYEQYF,TGCGCCAGCAGACCTGACAGGGGCTACGAGCAGTACTTC
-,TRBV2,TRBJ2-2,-,CASSPITVAAGELFF,TGTGCCAGCAGCCCCATTACAGTAGCGGCCGGGGAGCTGTTTTTT
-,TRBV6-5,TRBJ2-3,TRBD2,CASSLSGRGDTQYF,TGTGCCAGCAGTCTTAGCGGGAGAGGGGATACGCAGTATTTT
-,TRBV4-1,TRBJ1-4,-,CASSQGWPGLNEKLFF,TGCGCCAGCAGCCAAGGATGGCCCGGTCTAAATGAAAAACTGTTTTTT
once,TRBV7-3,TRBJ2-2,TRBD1,CASSPTPGTGYTGELFF,TGTGCCAGCAGCCCAACACCCGGGACAGGGTACACCGGGGAGCTGTTTTTT
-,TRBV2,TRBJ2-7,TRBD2,CASSEHLAGGPLEQYF,TGTGCCAGCAGTGAACACCTAGCGGGAGGGCCTCTCGAGCAGTACTTC
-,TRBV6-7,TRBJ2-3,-,CASTPTDTQYF,TGTGCCAGCACCCCCACAGATACGCAGTATTTT
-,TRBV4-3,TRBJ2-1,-,CASSQVFQYYYNEQFF,TGCGCCAGCAGCCAAGTGTTCCAGTACTACTACAATGAGCAGTTCTTC
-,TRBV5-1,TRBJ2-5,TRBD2,CASSLGLAGIEETQYF,TGCGCCAGCAGCTTGGGACTAGCGGGAATCGAAGAGACCCAGTACTTC
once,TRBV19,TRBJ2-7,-,CASSGPSPYEQYF,TGTGCCAGTAGTGGACCCAGCCCGTACGAGCAGTACTTC
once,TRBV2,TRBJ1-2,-,CASSEIRSYGYTF,TGTGCCAGCAGTGAAATACGCAGCTATGGCTACACCTTC
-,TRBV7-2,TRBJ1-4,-,CASSVDSYNEKLFF,TGTGCCAGCAGCGTCGACAGCTATAATGAAAAACTGTTTTTT
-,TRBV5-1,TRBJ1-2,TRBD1,CASSFVTGTGYGYTF,TGCGCCAGCAGCTTCGTCACCGGGACAGGGTATGGCTACACCTTC
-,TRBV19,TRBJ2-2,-,CASSISRNTGELFF,TGTGCCAGTAGTATTTCCAGGAACACCGGGGAGCTGTTTTTT
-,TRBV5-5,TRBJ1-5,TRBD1,CASSPGGGNQPQHF,TGTGCCAGCAGCCCAGGGGGGGGCAATCAGCCCCAGCATTTT
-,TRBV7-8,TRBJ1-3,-,CASSLAGRDGNTIYF,TGTGCCAGCAGCTTAGCCGGCAGGGACGGAAACACCATATATTTT
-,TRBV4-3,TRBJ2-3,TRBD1,CASSQDRDRFTDTQYF,TGCGCCAGCAGCCAAGATCGGGACAGGTTCACAGATACGCAGTATTTT
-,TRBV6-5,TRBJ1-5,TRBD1,CASSWGQGQGSQHF,TGTGCCAGCAGTTGGGGACAGGGTCAGGGATCCCAGCATTTT
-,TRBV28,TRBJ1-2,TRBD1,CASSFPQGANYGYTF,TGTGCCAGCAGTTTTCCTCAGGGGGCCAACTATGGCTACACCTTC
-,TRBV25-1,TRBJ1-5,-,CASSPPGVDQPQHF,TGTGCCAGCAGTCCCCCAGGGGTTGATCAGCCCCAGCATTTT
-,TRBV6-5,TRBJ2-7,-,CASSNPGLRYEQYF,TGTGCCAGCAGTAATCCGGGACTTCGCTACGAGCAGTACTTC
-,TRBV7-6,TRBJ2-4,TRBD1,CASSLRTGGNIQYF,TGTGCCAGCAGCTTAAGGACAGGGGGAAACATTCAGTACTTC
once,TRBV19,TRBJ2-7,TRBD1,CASSTLPGQGTSYEQYF,TGTGCCAGTAGTACCCTCCCGGGACAGGGGACCTCTTACGAGCAGTACTTC
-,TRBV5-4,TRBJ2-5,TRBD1,CASSLGAQGGQETQYF,TGTGCCAGCAGCTTGGGGGCACAGGGGGGCCAAGAGACCCAGTACTTC
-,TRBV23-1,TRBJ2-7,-,CASSQYYPGLVQYYEQYF,TGCGCCAGCAGTCAATACTACCCCGGACTCGTCCAATACTACGAGCAGTACTTC
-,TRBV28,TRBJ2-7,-,CASSPTLYYEQYF,TGTGCCAGCAGTCCCACCTTATACTACGAGCAGTACTTC
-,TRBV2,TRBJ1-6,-,CASSVSGQGNSPLHF,TGTGCCAGCAGTGTTTCGGGGCAGGGTAATTCACCCCTCCACTTT
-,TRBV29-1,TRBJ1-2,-,CSVKGQQNYGYTF,TGCAGCGTTAAGGGACAACAAAACTATGGCTACACCTTC
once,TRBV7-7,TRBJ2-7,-,CASSLVSSSEQYF,TGTGCCAGCAGCTTAGTTTCGAGTTCCGAGCAGTACTTC
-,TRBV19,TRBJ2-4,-,CASSPQGGALNIQYF,TGTGCCAGTAGTCCGCAGGGGGGGGCCCTAAACATTCAGTACTTC
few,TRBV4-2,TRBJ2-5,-,CASSQEVTGEEGETQYF,TGTGCCAGCAGCCAAGAGGTAACGGGAGAAGAGGGTGAGACCCAGTACTTC
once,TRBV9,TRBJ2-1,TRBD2,CASSAGTSGRGYNEQFF,TGTGCCAGCAGCGCCGGGACTAGCGGGAGGGGATACAATGAGCAGTTCTTC
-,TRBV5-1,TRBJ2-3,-,CASSLLKGRGARDTQYF,TGCGCCAGCAGCTTGTTGAAGGGACGGGGGGCAAGAGATACGCAGTATTTT
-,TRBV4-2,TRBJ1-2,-,CASSQGTDFGYTF,TGTGCCAGCAGCCAGGGGACGGATTTTGGCTACACCTTC
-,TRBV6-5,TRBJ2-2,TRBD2,CATRRAGDHTGELFF,TGTGCCACCCGAAGGGCGGGAGACCACACCGGGGAGCTGTTTTTT